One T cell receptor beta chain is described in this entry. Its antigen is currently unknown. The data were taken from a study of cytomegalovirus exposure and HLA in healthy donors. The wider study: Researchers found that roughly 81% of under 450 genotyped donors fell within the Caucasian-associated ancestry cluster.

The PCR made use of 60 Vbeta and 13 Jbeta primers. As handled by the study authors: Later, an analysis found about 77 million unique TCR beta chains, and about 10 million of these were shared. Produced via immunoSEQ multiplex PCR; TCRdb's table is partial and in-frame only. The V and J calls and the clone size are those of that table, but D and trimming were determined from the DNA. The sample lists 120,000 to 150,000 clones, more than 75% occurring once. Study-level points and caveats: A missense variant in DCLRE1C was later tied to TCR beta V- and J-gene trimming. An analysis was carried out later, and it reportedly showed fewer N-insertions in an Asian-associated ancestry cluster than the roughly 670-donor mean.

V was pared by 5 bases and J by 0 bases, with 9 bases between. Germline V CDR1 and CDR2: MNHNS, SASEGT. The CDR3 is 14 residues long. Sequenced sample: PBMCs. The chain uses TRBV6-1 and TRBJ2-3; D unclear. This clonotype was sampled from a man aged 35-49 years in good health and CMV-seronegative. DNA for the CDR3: TGTGCCAGCAGTCCCTTACAGAGCACAGATACGCAGTATTTT. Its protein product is CASSPLQSTDTQYF.